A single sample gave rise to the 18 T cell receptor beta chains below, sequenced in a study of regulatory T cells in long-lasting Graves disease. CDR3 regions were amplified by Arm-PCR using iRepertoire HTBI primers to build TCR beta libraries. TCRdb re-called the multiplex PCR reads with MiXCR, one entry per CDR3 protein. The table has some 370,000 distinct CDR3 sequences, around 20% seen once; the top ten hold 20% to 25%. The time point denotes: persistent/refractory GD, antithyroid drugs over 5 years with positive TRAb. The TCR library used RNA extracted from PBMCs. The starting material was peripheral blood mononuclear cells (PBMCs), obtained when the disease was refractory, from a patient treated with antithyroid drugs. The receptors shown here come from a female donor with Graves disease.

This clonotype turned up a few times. CDR3 sequence (DNA): TGCGCCAGCATGGGCGCAGGGCTTCAGTTCTTC. Protein: CASMGAGLQFF. The rearrangement joins TRBV10-2 to TRBJ2-1, with D perhaps matching TRBD1 (5 bases). V lost 7 bases to trimming and J lost 13 bases, with 14 bases between them. The germline gives CDR1 WSHSY, CDR2 SAAADI. The CDR3 is made up of 11 amino acids.

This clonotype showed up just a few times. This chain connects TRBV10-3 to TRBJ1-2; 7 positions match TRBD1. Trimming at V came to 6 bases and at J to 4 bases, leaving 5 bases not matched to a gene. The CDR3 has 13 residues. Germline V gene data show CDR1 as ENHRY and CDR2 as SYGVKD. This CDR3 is CAIRGDSSYGYTF. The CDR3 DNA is TGTGCCATCAGAGGGGACAGCAGCTATGGCTACACCTTC.

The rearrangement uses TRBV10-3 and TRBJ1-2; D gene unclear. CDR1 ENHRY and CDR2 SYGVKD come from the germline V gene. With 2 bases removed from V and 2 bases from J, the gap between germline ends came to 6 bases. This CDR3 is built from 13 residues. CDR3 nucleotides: TGTGCCATCAGTGAGAGGGAGAACTATGGCTACACCTTC. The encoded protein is CAISERENYGYTF.

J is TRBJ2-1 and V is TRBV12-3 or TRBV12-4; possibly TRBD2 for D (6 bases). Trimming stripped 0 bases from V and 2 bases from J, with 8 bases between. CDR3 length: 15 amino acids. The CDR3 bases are TGTGCCAGCAGTTTAGCGGGAGGCACCTACAATGAGCAGTTCTTC. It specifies CASSLAGGTYNEQFF.

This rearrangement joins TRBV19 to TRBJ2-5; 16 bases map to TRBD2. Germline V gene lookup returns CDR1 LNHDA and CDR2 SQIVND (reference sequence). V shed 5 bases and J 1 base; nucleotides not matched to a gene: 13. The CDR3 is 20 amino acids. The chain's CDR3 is CASSASGLAGGPLGQETQYF. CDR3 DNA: TGTGCCAGTAGTGCTTCGGGACTAGCGGGAGGGCCGTTAGGCCAAGAGACCCAGTACTTC.

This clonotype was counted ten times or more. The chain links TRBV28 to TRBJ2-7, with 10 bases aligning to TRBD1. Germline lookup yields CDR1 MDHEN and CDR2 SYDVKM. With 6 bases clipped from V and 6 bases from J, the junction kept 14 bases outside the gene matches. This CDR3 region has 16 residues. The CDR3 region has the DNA TGTGCCAGCAGCGACCCGGGGGGGGACAGGGGTGGCGAGCAGTACTTC. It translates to CASSDPGGDRGGEQYF.

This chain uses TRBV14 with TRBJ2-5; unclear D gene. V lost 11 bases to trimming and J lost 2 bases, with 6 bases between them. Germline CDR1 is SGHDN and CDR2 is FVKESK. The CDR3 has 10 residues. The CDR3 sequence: CAGTQETQYF. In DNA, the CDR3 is TGTGCCGGCACTCAAGAGACCCAGTACTTC. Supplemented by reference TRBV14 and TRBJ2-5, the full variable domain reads EAGVTQFPSHSVIEKGQTVTLRCDPISGHDNLYWYRRVMGKEIKFLLHFVKESKQDESGMPNNRFLAERTGGTYSTLKVQPAELEDSGVYFCAGTQETQYFGPGTRLLVL.

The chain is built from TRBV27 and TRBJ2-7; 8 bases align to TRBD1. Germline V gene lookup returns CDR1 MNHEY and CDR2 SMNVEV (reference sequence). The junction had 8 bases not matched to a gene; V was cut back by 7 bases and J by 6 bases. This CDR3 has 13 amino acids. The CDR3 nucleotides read TGTGCCAGCAAGAGGACAGGGAACTGCGAGCAGTACTTC. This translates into CASKRTGNCEQYF.

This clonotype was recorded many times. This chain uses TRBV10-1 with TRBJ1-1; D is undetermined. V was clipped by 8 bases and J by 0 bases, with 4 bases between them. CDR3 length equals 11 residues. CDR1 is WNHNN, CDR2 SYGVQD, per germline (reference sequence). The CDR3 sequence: CASPMNTEAFF. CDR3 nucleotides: TGCGCCAGCCCTATGAACACTGAAGCTTTCTTT.

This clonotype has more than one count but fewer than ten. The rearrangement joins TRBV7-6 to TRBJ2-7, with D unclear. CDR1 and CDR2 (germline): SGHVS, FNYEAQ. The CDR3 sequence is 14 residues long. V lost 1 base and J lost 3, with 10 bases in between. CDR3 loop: CASSLVTGLYEQYF. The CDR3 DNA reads TGTGCCAGCAGCTTAGTGACGGGCCTCTACGAGCAGTACTTC.

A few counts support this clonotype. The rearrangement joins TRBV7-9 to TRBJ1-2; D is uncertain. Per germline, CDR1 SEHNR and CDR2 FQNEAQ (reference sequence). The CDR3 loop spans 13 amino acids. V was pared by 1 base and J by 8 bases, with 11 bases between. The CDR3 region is CASSLDSWEGYTF. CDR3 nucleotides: TGTGCCAGCAGCTTAGACAGCTGGGAAGGCTACACCTTC. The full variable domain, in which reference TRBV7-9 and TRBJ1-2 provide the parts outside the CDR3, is DTGVSQNPRHKITKRGQNVTFRCDPISEHNRLYWYRQTLGQGPEFLTYFQNEAQLEKSRLLSDRFSAERPKGSFSTLEIQRTEQGDSAMYLCASSLDSWEGYTFGSGTRLTVV.

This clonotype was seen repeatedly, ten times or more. The CDR3 region is CATRGLARTVTGELFF. The DNA of the CDR3 is TGTGCCACTCGGGGACTAGCCCGAACGGTCACCGGGGAGCTGTTTTTT. The chain couples TRBV28 to TRBJ2-2; 9 bases are shared with TRBD2. CDR1 is MDHEN and CDR2 is SYDVKM in the germline V gene. The CDR3 extends over 16 amino acids. Trimming took 10 bases from V and 4 from J; bases not matched to a gene: 13.

The CDR3 DNA is TGTGCCAGCAGTGAAATGGGCGGGGCTTACGAGCAGTACTTC. Amino acids: CASSEMGGAYEQYF. The chain has TRBV6-1 and TRBJ2-7; D may be TRBD2 (6 bases). CDR1 is MNHNS and CDR2 is SASEGT in the germline V gene. V was shortened by 2 bases and J by 4 bases, with 12 bases between the two germline ends. The CDR3 has 14 amino acids.

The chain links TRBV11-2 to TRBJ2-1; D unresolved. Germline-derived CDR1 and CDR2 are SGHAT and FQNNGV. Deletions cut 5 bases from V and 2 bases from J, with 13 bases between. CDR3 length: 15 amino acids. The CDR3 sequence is CASSEDSPTYNEQFF. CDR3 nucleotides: TGTGCCAGCAGCGAAGACTCGCCCACCTACAATGAGCAGTTCTTC.

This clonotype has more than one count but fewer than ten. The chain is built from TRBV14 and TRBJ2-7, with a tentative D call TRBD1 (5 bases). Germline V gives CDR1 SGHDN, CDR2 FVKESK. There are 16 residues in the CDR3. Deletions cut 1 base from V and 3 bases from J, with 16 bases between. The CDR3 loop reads CASSQGIPGLGYEQYF. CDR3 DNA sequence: TGTGCCAGCAGCCAAGGGATTCCAGGGTTAGGCTACGAGCAGTACTTC.

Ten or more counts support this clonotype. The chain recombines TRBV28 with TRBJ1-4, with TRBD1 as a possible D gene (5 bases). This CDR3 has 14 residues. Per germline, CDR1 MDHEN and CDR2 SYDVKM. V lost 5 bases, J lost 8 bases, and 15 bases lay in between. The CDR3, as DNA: TGTGCCAGCAGTCCACAGGTCCTGCGGGAAAAACTGTTTTTT. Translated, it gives CASSPQVLREKLFF.

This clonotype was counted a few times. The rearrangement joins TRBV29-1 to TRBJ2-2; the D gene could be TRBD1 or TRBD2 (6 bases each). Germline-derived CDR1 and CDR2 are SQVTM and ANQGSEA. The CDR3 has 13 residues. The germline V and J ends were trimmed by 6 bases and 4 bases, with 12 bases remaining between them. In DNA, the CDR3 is TGCAGCGTCCTACAGGGACTCACCGGGGAGCTGTTTTTT. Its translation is CSVLQGLTGELFF.

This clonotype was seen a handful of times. The DNA for the CDR3 is TGTGCCAGCTCACCTGGAAGCGGGAGCTCCTACGAGCAGTACTTC. As protein: CASSPGSGSSYEQYF. This sequence joins TRBV18 and TRBJ2-7; TRBD2 aligns across 8 bases. Germline CDR1 KGHSH, CDR2 LQKENI. V was clipped by 3 bases and J by 0 bases; unmatched bases: 4. The CDR3 spans 15 residues.